A single sample gave rise to the 17 T cell receptor beta chains below, sequenced in a study of shared clonotypes between healthy human individuals. Using immunoSEQ multiplex PCR, the repertoire was profiled, and TCRdb retains in-frame clones only, with some absent. Here the sample spans about 1 million clones, around 76% being singletons. Sequenced sample: memory CD4+ T cells sorted from blood. Subset indicated: CD45RA-negative fraction. The receptors were gathered from a man younger than 35 in good health.

V is TRBV5-1 and J is TRBJ2-1; TRBD1 aligns across 8 bases. The CDR3 length is 16 residues. Trimming cost V 0 bases and J 7 bases; bases outside gene matches: 9. In germline, CDR1 is SGHRS, CDR2 YFSETQ. The CDR3 here is CASSLVAGGGLNEQFF. CDR3 sequence (DNA): TGCGCCAGCAGCTTGGTGGCAGGGGGCGGCTTGAATGAGCAGTTCTTC.

The chain carries TRBV7-2 and TRBJ2-3; D unresolved. The CDR3 runs 15 residues. Germline CDR1 is SGHTA and CDR2 is FQGNSA. With 4 bases removed from V and 2 bases from J, the gap between germline ends came to 13 bases. In DNA form, the CDR3 reads TGTGCCAGCAGCTCCCGGTGGGGTAACACAGATACGCAGTATTTT. Translated: CASSSRWGNTDTQYF.

The rearrangement joins TRBV4-1 to TRBJ2-1; 7 bases align to TRBD2. Germline V gene data show CDR1 as MGHRA and CDR2 as YSYEKL. The CDR3 has 16 amino acids. With V trimmed by 1 base and J by 6 bases, 9 bases remained unmatched. DNA of the CDR3: TGCGCCAGCAGCCAAGTATACACTAGCGATAGCAATGAGCAGTTCTTC. Amino acids: CASSQVYTSDSNEQFF.

This clone occurred a few times. V usage is TRBV30 and J usage is TRBJ2-2, with 12 bases identical to TRBD2. Germline V CDR1 and CDR2: GTSNPN, SVGIG (reference sequence). V dropped 2 bases and J dropped 3; count of bases not matched to a gene: 1. The CDR3 contains 15 residues. The CDR3 loop reads CAWSSSGRDTGELFF. CDR3 bases: TGTGCCTGGAGTTCTAGCGGGAGGGACACCGGGGAGCTGTTTTTT.

The chain joins TRBV2 to TRBJ1-5; D is possibly TRBD1 (5 bases). The CDR3 sequence is 14 residues long. Germline values: CDR1 SNHLY, CDR2 FYNNEI. V was clipped by 3 bases and J by 5 bases, with 11 bases between them. CDR3 in amino acids: CASSDRRGYQPQHF. DNA for the CDR3: TGTGCCAGCAGTGATCGGAGGGGTTATCAGCCCCAGCATTTT. Combining the CDR3 with reference TRBV2 and TRBJ1-5 gives the whole variable domain EPEVTQTPSHQVTQMGQEVILRCVPISNHLYFYWYRQILGQKVEFLVSFYNNEISEKSEIFDDQFSVERPDGSNFTLKIRSTKLEDSAMYFCASSDRRGYQPQHFGDGTRLSIL.

The rearrangement links TRBV9 to TRBJ2-3; D could derive from TRBD1 or TRBD2 (6 bases each). The V end was cut by 1 base, the J end by 2 bases, with 17 bases between. The germline gives CDR1 SGDLS, CDR2 YYNGEE. The CDR3 has 17 residues. Here the CDR3 DNA reads TGTGCCAGCAGCGTATCAACGGGGGCTGGCATCACAGATACGCAGTATTTT. This gives the protein CASSVSTGAGITDTQYF.

This clone was counted between two and nine times. CDR3 bases: TGTGCCAGTAGTATACCGCCGTTGGGCGCAGGGCAGCCCCAGCATTTT. Protein product: CASSIPPLGAGQPQHF. The chain links TRBV19 to TRBJ1-5; maybe TRBD1 (5 bases). Trimming stripped 2 bases from V and 7 bases from J, with 18 bases between. Germline CDR1 is LNHDA and CDR2 is SQIVND (reference sequence). This CDR3 has 16 residues. Filled out from reference TRBV19 and TRBJ1-5, the complete variable domain reads DGGITQSPKYLFRKEGQNVTLSCEQNLNHDAMYWYRQDPGQGLRLIYYSQIVNDFQKGDIAEGYSVSREKKESFPLTVTSAQKNPTAFYLCASSIPPLGAGQPQHFGDGTRLSIL.

The gene calls are TRBV9 and TRBJ1-1; a weak D match, TRBD1 (5 bases). V was pared by 0 bases and J by 2 bases, with 8 bases between. CDR3 length equals 14 residues. The germline CDR1 and CDR2 sequences are SGDLS and YYNGEE. As DNA, the CDR3 is TGTGCCAGCAGCGTAGCTAGGGGAAACACTGAAGCTTTCTTT. Its protein is CASSVARGNTEAFF.

The rearrangement links TRBV19 to TRBJ2-7; 10 bases are shared with TRBD2. V dropped 5 bases and J dropped 3; count of bases not matched to a gene: 7. The CDR3 spans 15 residues. CDR1 is LNHDA, CDR2 SQIVND, per germline (reference sequence). Here the CDR3 reads CASSVLAGDIYEQYF. DNA for the CDR3: TGTGCCAGTAGTGTTCTAGCGGGGGACATCTACGAGCAGTACTTC.

The chain employs TRBV15 and TRBJ1-1; the D gene is possibly TRBD1 (6 bases). Germline CDR1 and CDR2: LNHNV and YYDKDF (reference sequence). Between the trimmed V and J ends, which lost 5 bases and 0 bases, there was a span of 10 bases. The CDR3 spans 14 residues. Written as DNA, the CDR3 is TGTGCCACCAGCGTCGGACAGTTGAACACTGAAGCTTTCTTT. Its protein product is CATSVGQLNTEAFF.

The chain recombines TRBV10-3 with TRBJ1-2, with 8 positions matching TRBD1. CDR1 is ENHRY and CDR2 is SYGVKD in the germline V gene. This CDR3 has 15 amino acids. The trim removed 0 bases at V and 8 bases at J, leaving 8 bases unmatched. The CDR3 loop reads CAISESSGGEGGYTF. DNA of the CDR3: TGTGCCATCAGTGAGTCTTCAGGGGGCGAAGGAGGCTACACCTTC.

This clone was seen more than once but under ten times. DNA for the CDR3: TGTGCCAGCAGGACGCCCGGCGGGCAGAACACTGAAGCTTTCTTT. Its translation is CASRTPGGQNTEAFF. The genes are TRBV5-4 and TRBJ1-1, with no clear D. The CDR3 has 15 residues. The V gene's germline CDR1 is SGHNT and CDR2 YYREEE (reference sequence). V shed 5 bases and J shed 1 base, with 15 bases lying between them. The whole variable domain, filled in from reference TRBV5-4 and TRBJ1-1, reads ETGVTQSPTHLIKTRGQQVTLRCSSQSGHNTVSWYQQALGQGPQFIFQYYREEENGRGNFPPRFSGLQFPNYSSELNVNALELDDSALYLCASRTPGGQNTEAFFGQGTRLTVV.

This chain links TRBV10-3 with TRBJ2-5, with TRBD1 as a possible D gene (5 bases). The J call is uncertain, as TRBJ2-7 better fits the DNA end. The germline CDR1 and CDR2 sequences are ENHRY and SYGVKD. This CDR3 has 13 amino acids. The CDR3 sequence: CAISDRALYEQYF. The CDR3 region has the DNA TGTGCCATCAGTGACAGGGCCCTCTACGAGCAGTACTTC.

The CDR3 protein is CAISERGPGNTIYF. As DNA, the CDR3 is TGTGCCATCAGTGAGCGGGGGCCAGGAAACACCATATATTTT. The chain employs TRBV10-3 and TRBJ1-3; a possible D gene is TRBD1 (6 bases). V lost 2 bases, J lost 4 bases, and 9 bases lay in between. The CDR3 is 14 amino acids. Germline V gene sequence: CDR1 ENHRY, CDR2 SYGVKD.

V gene TRBV4-1 combines with J gene TRBJ2-2; possibly TRBD1 for D (6 bases). In germline, CDR1 is MGHRA, CDR2 YSYEKL. V was clipped by 6 bases and J by 1 base, with 12 bases between them. CDR3 size: 15 residues. The CDR3 is CASRGQPLNTGELFF. CDR3 nucleotide sequence: TGCGCCAGCAGAGGACAGCCACTGAACACCGGGGAGCTGTTTTTT.

This clone has only a few counts. The rearrangement links TRBV11-2 to TRBJ2-2; D remains unclear. The germline V gene encodes CDR1 SGHAT and CDR2 FQNNGV. V lost 3 bases, J lost 6 bases, and 14 bases lay in between. The CDR3 has 15 amino acids. The CDR3 DNA sequence: TGTGCCAGCAGCTTTTTTGGAGTAAAACCCGGGGAGCTGTTTTTT. It codes for CASSFFGVKPGELFF.

This clone was counted a single time. V and J are TRBV27 and TRBJ1-3; the D is unclear. Trimming pared 4 bases from V and 4 bases from J, leaving 11 bases between. This CDR3 contains 14 residues. Germline V gene data show CDR1 as MNHEY and CDR2 as SMNVEV (reference sequence). Here the CDR3 DNA reads TGTGCCAGCAGTTCCCTGGGAGGAGGAAACACCATATATTTT. This encodes CASSSLGGGNTIYF.